One and the same sample provided the 20 T cell receptor beta chains below, sequenced in a study of T cell responses to AZD1222 COVID-19 vaccine. Data came from immunoSEQ multiplex PCR; TCRdb stores just in-frame clones and leaves some out. The table lists roughly 150,000 clones, around 88% of them singletons. This specimen was peripheral blood, taken 28 days after the second AZD1222 dose. Every receptor here comes from an adult who received the AZD1222 COVID-19 vaccine.

The chain links TRBV19 to TRBJ1-1, with D maybe TRBD1 (6 bases). The CDR3 is 12 amino acids. Germline values: CDR1 LNHDA, CDR2 SQIVND (reference sequence). Trimming removed 10 bases at V and 7 bases at J, with 16 bases between. The CDR3 nucleotides read TGTGCCACCAGGGGCGGTGTTATTGAAGCTTTCTTT. The encoded protein is CATRGGVIEAFF.

The gene calls are TRBV12-3 or TRBV12-4 and TRBJ1-2; perhaps TRBD1 as D (6 bases). Trimming left V 6 bases short and J 8 bases short, with 13 bases between. The CDR3 runs 12 residues. DNA for the CDR3: TGTGCCAGCAGCCCCACAGGGAACGGCTACACCTTC. Its protein product is CASSPTGNGYTF.

V and J are TRBV7-7 and TRBJ2-7, with 7 bases fitting TRBD2. The CDR3 contains 12 residues. V was pared by 5 bases and J by 6 bases, with 4 bases of the junction left unmatched. CDR1 is SSHAT, CDR2 FNYEAQ, per germline (reference sequence). The CDR3, as DNA: TGTGCCAGCAGCCCCACGGGGGGCGAGCAGTACTTC. Its protein is CASSPTGGEQYF. The full variable domain, rest sourced from reference TRBV7-7 and TRBJ2-7, is GAGVSQSPRYKVTKRGQDVTLRCDPISSHATLYWYQQALGQGPEFLTYFNYEAQPDKSGLPSDRFSAERPEGSISTLTIQRTEQRDSAMYRCASSPTGGEQYFGPGTRLTVT.

This chain links TRBV10-3 with TRBJ2-2; TRBD2 might be the D (6 bases). The V end lost 5 bases, the J end lost 6 bases, and 16 bases lay between the germline ends. The germline V gene encodes CDR1 ENHRY and CDR2 SYGVKD. The CDR3 covers 15 residues. This chain's CDR3 is CAISLADVGAGELFF. CDR3 DNA: TGTGCCATCAGTTTAGCGGACGTGGGGGCCGGGGAGCTGTTTTTT.

V is TRBV20-1 and J is TRBJ1-2; D not resolved. Trimming removed 6 bases from V and 5 bases from J, with 10 bases in between. Germline V gives CDR1 DFQATT, CDR2 SNEGSKA (reference sequence). The CDR3 is 11 residues long. CDR3 bases: TGCAGTGCCGCCGCCGGATATGGCTACACCTTC. Translating it yields CSAAAGYGYTF.

The V and J genes are TRBV7-8 and TRBJ2-7; 7 bases line up with TRBD2. Germline V gene data show CDR1 as SGHVS and CDR2 as FQNEAQ. The CDR3 runs 18 residues. J gave up 4 bases and V 2 bases, and 17 bases lay outside the gene matches. The CDR3 DNA follows: TGTGCCAGCAGCTTAATTCCGGGGAGGGGCGGTGTGTTGTACGAGCAGTACTTC. As protein: CASSLIPGRGGVLYEQYF.

This clone was counted a single time. The genes are TRBV4-1 and TRBJ1-1, with D perhaps TRBD1 (5 bases). V was pared by 0 bases and J by 4 bases, with 12 bases between. The length of the CDR3 is 15 residues. The germline V gene encodes CDR1 MGHRA and CDR2 YSYEKL. The CDR3 DNA sequence: TGCGCCAGCAGCCAAGAAAGAGGGGAGGGCACTGAAGCTTTCTTT. This encodes CASSQERGEGTEAFF.

This clone was picked up one time. This chain connects TRBV19 to TRBJ1-3, with 10 bases matching TRBD1. The CDR3 is 15 amino acids. CDR1 is LNHDA, CDR2 SQIVND, per germline (reference sequence). With V trimmed by 3 bases and J by 2 bases, 1 base remained unmatched. Written as DNA, the CDR3 is TGTGCCAGTAGTATTGGACAGGGGGCTGGAAACACCATATATTTT. The encoded protein is CASSIGQGAGNTIYF.

This clone was observed a handful of times. In nucleotides, the CDR3 is TGTGCCAGCAGTTACTTAGAGCGAGCTTTCTTT. It is translated as CASSYLERAFF. This chain joins TRBV6-5 and TRBJ1-1, with D unresolved. The germline V gene has CDR1 MNHEY and CDR2 SVGAGI. Trimming removed 1 base at V and 10 bases at J, with 7 bases between. The CDR3 length is 11 residues.

This clone was seen just once. The chain joins TRBV5-6 to TRBJ1-5; no definite D call. The germline V gene encodes CDR1 SGHDT and CDR2 YYEEEE. Trimming pared 9 bases from V and 3 bases from J, leaving 13 bases between. CDR3 length: 13 residues. CDR3: CATSRGVNQPQHF. The CDR3 DNA reads TGTGCCACCAGTCGCGGCGTCAATCAGCCCCAGCATTTT.

The chain carries TRBV3-1 (or the pseudogene TRBV3-2) and TRBJ1-1; D gene ambiguous. V was clipped by 0 bases and J by 0 bases, with 8 bases between them. Germline V gene lookup returns CDR1 LGHDT and CDR2 YNNKEL (reference sequence). There are 15 residues in the CDR3. In DNA form, the CDR3 reads TGTGCCAGCAGCCAAGATGAGGGTATGAACACTGAAGCTTTCTTT. Its translation is CASSQDEGMNTEAFF.

This clone showed up just a few times. The V call is TRBV4-3, the J call TRBJ1-2; 12 nucleotides agree with TRBD1. Unmatched junction bases numbered 13, after V lost 4 bases and J lost 4 bases. In germline, CDR1 is LGHNA, CDR2 YSLEER. This CDR3 comprises 18 residues. CDR3 protein: CASSPSGQGAPGGYGYTF. The DNA of the CDR3 is TGCGCCAGCAGCCCCTCGGGACAGGGGGCCCCAGGGGGCTATGGCTACACCTTC.

V and J are TRBV3-1 (or the pseudogene TRBV3-2) and TRBJ1-2; D ambiguous. The V gene lost 4 bases and the J gene lost 5 bases, with 11 bases spanning the gap. Germline V gives CDR1 LGHDT, CDR2 YNNKEL (reference sequence). This CDR3 spans 13 amino acids. CDR3 protein: CASSPSGPYGYTF. In DNA form, the CDR3 reads TGTGCCAGCAGCCCATCCGGTCCGTATGGCTACACCTTC.

The chain uses TRBV6-5 and TRBJ2-3, with unresolved D. In germline, CDR1 is MNHEY, CDR2 SVGAGI. The CDR3 has 11 amino acids. The V and J ends lost 5 bases and 7 bases respectively, with 7 bases between them. The CDR3 bases are TGTGCCAGCAGTCCTCAGAATACGCAGTATTTT. Amino acids: CASSPQNTQYF.

The CDR3 DNA sequence: TGTGCCAGCAGCCAAGGGTCATCCATGAACACTGAAGCTTTCTTT. This codes for CASSQGSSMNTEAFF. This chain joins TRBV3-1 (or the pseudogene TRBV3-2) and TRBJ1-1; D call uncertain. The germline V gene has CDR1 LGHDT and CDR2 YNNKEL (reference sequence). V lost 1 base and J lost 0, with 9 bases in between. The CDR3 has 15 residues.

This chain uses TRBV4-3 with TRBJ2-5, with D unresolved. This CDR3 has 15 amino acids. Deletions cut 0 bases from V and 0 bases from J, with 8 bases between. Looked up from germline, CDR1 is LGHNA and CDR2 is YSLEER. CDR3 sequence (DNA): TGCGCCAGCAGCCAAGATCTTGGGAACCAAGAGACCCAGTACTTC. Encoded protein: CASSQDLGNQETQYF.

In its sample, this clone was seen once. The chain couples TRBV7-2 to TRBJ2-1; D possibly corresponds to TRBD2 (5 bases). CDR3 length: 13 amino acids. V lost 4 bases, J lost 8 bases, and 12 bases lay in between. Germline V gene lookup returns CDR1 SGHTA and CDR2 FQGNSA. CDR3 in DNA: TGTGCCAGCAGCTCCTCCCCGGGGTATGAGCAGTTCTTC. Amino acid sequence: CASSSSPGYEQFF.

This chain joins TRBV7-8 and TRBJ2-7; 11 nucleotides align to TRBD1. CDR3 length: 15 residues. V lost 5 bases and J lost 3; bases outside the gene matches: 6. The V gene's germline CDR1 is SGHVS and CDR2 FQNEAQ. The CDR3, as DNA: TGTGCCAGCAGCCAATCCGGGACAGGGGGCTACGAGCAGTACTTC. Protein sequence: CASSQSGTGGYEQYF. The variable domain in full, with the rest retrieved from reference TRBV7-8 and TRBJ2-7, is GAGVSQSPRYKVAKRGQDVALRCDPISGHVSLFWYQQALGQGPEFLTYFQNEAQLDKSGLPSDRFFAERPEGSVSTLKIQRTQQEDSAVYLCASSQSGTGGYEQYFGPGTRLTVT.

The chain employs TRBV19 and TRBJ1-3, with 9 positions matching TRBD1. V shed 5 bases, J shed 4 bases, and the junction held 6 bases outside the gene matches. The CDR3 extends over 15 amino acids. The V gene's germline CDR1 is LNHDA and CDR2 SQIVND (reference sequence). The CDR3 region is CASSPGQGLGNTIYF. CDR3 coding DNA: TGTGCCAGTAGTCCCGGACAGGGGCTAGGAAACACCATATATTTT.

The chain combines TRBV25-1 with TRBJ1-2; 7 nucleotides match TRBD1. Germline CDR1 MGHDK, CDR2 SYGVNS. There are 17 residues in the CDR3. With V trimmed by 3 bases and J by 0 bases, 10 bases remained unmatched. The CDR3 nucleotides are TGTGCCAGCAGTGATGAGGGGGCGGAAGGGGCTAACTATGGCTACACCTTC. Translating it yields CASSDEGAEGANYGYTF.